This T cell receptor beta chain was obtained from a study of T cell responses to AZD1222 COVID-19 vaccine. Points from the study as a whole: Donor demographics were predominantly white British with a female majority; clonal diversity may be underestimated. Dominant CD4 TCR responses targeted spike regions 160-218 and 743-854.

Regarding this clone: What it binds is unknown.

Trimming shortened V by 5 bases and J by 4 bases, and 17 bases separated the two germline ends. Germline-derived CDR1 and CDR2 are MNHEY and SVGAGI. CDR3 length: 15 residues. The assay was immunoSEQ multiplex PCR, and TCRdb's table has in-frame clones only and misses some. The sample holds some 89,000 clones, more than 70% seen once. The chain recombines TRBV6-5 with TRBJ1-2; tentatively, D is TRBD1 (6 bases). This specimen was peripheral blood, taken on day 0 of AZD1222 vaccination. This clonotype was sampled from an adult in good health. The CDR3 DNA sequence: TGTGCCAGCAGTACCCCGACAGGAGCGAGCTATGGCTACACCTTC. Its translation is CASSTPTGASYGYTF.